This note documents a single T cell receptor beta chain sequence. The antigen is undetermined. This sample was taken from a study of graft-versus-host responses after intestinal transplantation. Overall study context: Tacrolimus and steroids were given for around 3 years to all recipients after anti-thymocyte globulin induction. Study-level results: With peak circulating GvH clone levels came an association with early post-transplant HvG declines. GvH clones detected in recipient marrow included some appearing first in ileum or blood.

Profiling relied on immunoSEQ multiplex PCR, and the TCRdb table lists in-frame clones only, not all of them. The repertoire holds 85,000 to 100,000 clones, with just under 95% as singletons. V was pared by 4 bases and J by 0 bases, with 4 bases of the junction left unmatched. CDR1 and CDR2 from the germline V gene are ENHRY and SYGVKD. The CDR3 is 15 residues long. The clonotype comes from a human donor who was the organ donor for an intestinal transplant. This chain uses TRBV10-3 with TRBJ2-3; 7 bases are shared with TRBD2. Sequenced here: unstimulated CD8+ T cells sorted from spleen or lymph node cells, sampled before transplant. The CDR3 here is CAISATSASTDTQYF. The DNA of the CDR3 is TGTGCCATCAGTGCCACTAGCGCAAGCACAGATACGCAGTATTTT.